The 18 T cell receptor beta chains below were found in one sample sequenced in a study of Ad26.COV2.S vaccination and SARS-CoV-2 variants (dated by TCRdb to about 2021). To prepare the library, the immunoSEQ multiplex PCR assay was applied. The source is immuneACCESS, and TCRdb retained only in-frame sequences with V and J called. Part of the clones is not carried over; for the studies checked, unresolved V genes explain less than half of this, and the remainder is unexplained. The sample table holds 300,000 to 500,000 clones, of which less than 90% were seen once. The ten largest make up 3.5% of the sample. The treatment or condition label corresponds to: roughly 20 received Ad26.COV2.S at low or high dose, single or two shots; roughly 5 received placebo; per-sample allocation not given. For vaccine and placebo recipients, the sequenced repertoires came from samples collected on day 63 after the first injection.

Material: peripheral blood, obtained in a trial of Ad26.COV2.S vaccine versus placebo. These receptors all stem from a person aged 18-65 years who received the Ad26.COV2.S COVID-19 vaccine or a placebo.

The CDR3 DNA sequence: TGTGCCAGCAGTTTTGGTAGGGATCAGCCCCAGCATTTT. This sequence encodes CASSFGRDQPQHF. The chain couples TRBV12-3 or TRBV12-4 to TRBJ1-5; D unresolved. Trimming pared 3 bases from V and 5 bases from J, leaving 8 bases between. The CDR3 runs to 13 residues.

In nucleotides, the CDR3 is TGCGCCAGTAGCAGGGGGGCTACTGAAGCTTTCTTT. Translation gives CASSRGATEAFF. The chain combines TRBV10-2 with TRBJ1-1, with TRBD1 matching over 7 bases. This CDR3 comprises 12 residues. The germline V gene encodes CDR1 WSHSY and CDR2 SAAADI. V dropped 9 bases and J dropped 5; count of bases not matched to a gene: 6.

V gene TRBV27 combines with J gene TRBJ2-7; 8 nucleotides agree with TRBD1. The trim removed 5 bases at V and 5 bases at J, leaving 8 bases unmatched. CDR3 length: 14 amino acids. Germline V gene data show CDR1 as MNHEY and CDR2 as SMNVEV (reference sequence). The CDR3 sequence: CASSLRTGRDEQYF. Written as DNA, the CDR3 is TGTGCCAGCAGTCTAAGGACAGGGCGGGACGAGCAGTACTTC.

The chain combines TRBV4-1 with TRBJ2-5; 7 bases agree with TRBD1. The CDR3 extends over 15 amino acids. CDR1 is MGHRA and CDR2 is YSYEKL in the germline V gene. V trimming: 5 bases; J trimming: 2 bases; junction bases outside the gene matches: 8. The CDR3 DNA sequence: TGCGCCAGCAGCGGACGGGACAGCTGGCAAGAGACCCAGTACTTC. Encoded protein: CASSGRDSWQETQYF.

The chain has TRBV3-1 (or the pseudogene TRBV3-2) and TRBJ1-2; no firm D call. V was pared by 0 bases and J by 3 bases, with 8 bases between. Germline lookup yields CDR1 LGHDT and CDR2 YNNKEL (reference sequence). The CDR3 sequence is 14 residues long. The CDR3 here is CASSQDAPYYGYTF. The DNA of the CDR3 is TGTGCCAGCAGCCAAGACGCCCCGTACTATGGCTACACCTTC.

V gene TRBV9 combines with J gene TRBJ1-1; 9 bases are a match to TRBD1. The CDR3 is made up of 14 amino acids. V shed 3 bases, J shed 1 base, and the junction held 1 base outside the gene matches. CDR1 and CDR2 from the germline V gene are SGDLS and YYNGEE. For the CDR3, the DNA is TGTGCCAGCAGCGCGACAGGGGGGAACACTGAAGCTTTCTTT. Residues: CASSATGGNTEAFF.

This clone appeared once. The V call is TRBV10-3, the J call TRBJ1-1, with TRBD1 matching over 9 bases. The CDR3 sequence is 14 residues long. V lost 1 base to trimming and J lost 7 bases; unmatched junction nucleotides: 4. Germline V gene lookup returns CDR1 ENHRY and CDR2 SYGVKD. CDR3 sequence reads: CAISEWDRVDEAFF. In DNA form, the CDR3 reads TGTGCCATCAGTGAGTGGGACAGGGTAGATGAAGCTTTCTTT.

The chain uses TRBV6-4 and TRBJ1-5; the match to TRBD1 covers 8 bases. V shed 9 bases and J 0 bases; nucleotides not matched to a gene: 7. The CDR3 extends over 15 amino acids. Germline V gene sequence: CDR1 MRHNA, CDR2 SNTAGT. The CDR3 sequence is CARDRAAVSNQPQHF. CDR3 nucleotides: TGTGCCAGGGACAGGGCGGCTGTTAGCAATCAGCCCCAGCATTTT.

V and J are TRBV11-2 and TRBJ2-5, with D unclear. The CDR3 runs 13 residues. V was trimmed by 1 base and J by 3 bases, leaving 6 bases between them. From germline, CDR1 is SGHAT and CDR2 FQNNGV. CDR3 protein: CASSLARKETQYF. In DNA, the CDR3 is TGTGCCAGCAGCTTAGCAAGAAAAGAGACCCAGTACTTC.

The rearrangement joins TRBV15 to TRBJ1-5; 7 nucleotides line up with TRBD1. J gave up 0 bases and V 2 bases, and 13 bases lay outside the gene matches. The CDR3 covers 19 residues. Germline V gene sequence: CDR1 LNHNV, CDR2 YYDKDF (reference sequence). In nucleotides, the CDR3 is TGTGCCACCAGCAGACGCCAAGTCAGGGGGGATAATAGCAATCAGCCCCAGCATTTT. Translation gives CATSRRQVRGDNSNQPQHF.

This clone was detected only once. This chain joins TRBV19 and TRBJ1-1; unclear D gene. V lost 3 bases and J 3 bases, leaving 8 bases between the germline ends. The germline V gene has CDR1 LNHDA and CDR2 SQIVND (reference sequence). CDR3 length: 13 amino acids. CDR3 bases: TGTGCCAGTAGTATTGACGGATACACTGAAGCTTTCTTT. It yields the protein CASSIDGYTEAFF.

V is TRBV14 and J is TRBJ1-2; D gene unclear. Germline CDR1 is SGHDN and CDR2 is FVKESK. V dropped 4 bases and J dropped 4 bases, with 19 bases sitting between them. CDR3 size: 16 residues. This chain's CDR3 is CASSLTTQRGSYGYTF. CDR3 DNA: TGTGCCAGCAGCCTAACCACGCAGCGGGGATCCTATGGCTACACCTTC.

V gene TRBV6-5 combines with J gene TRBJ2-2; D unclear. CDR3 length: 16 amino acids. V dropped 0 bases and J dropped 6 bases, with 14 bases sitting between them. Germline CDR1 is MNHEY and CDR2 is SVGAGI. DNA of the CDR3: TGTGCCAGCAGTTACTCTTCTCTGGGCGGCTCCGGGGAGCTGTTTTTT. Its translation is CASSYSSLGGSGELFF.

This chain connects TRBV19 to TRBJ1-5; D not certain. The CDR3 runs to 12 residues. Germline V gene lookup returns CDR1 LNHDA and CDR2 SQIVND (reference sequence). The V and J ends lost 4 bases and 4 bases respectively, with 5 bases between them. The CDR3 sequence: CASSTSNQPQHF. The CDR3 DNA follows: TGTGCCAGTAGTACCTCGAATCAGCCCCAGCATTTT.

This rearrangement joins TRBV24-1 to TRBJ2-5, with 12 bases fitting TRBD2. Trimming at V came to 5 bases and at J to 5 bases, leaving 5 bases not matched to a gene. Germline assignment: CDR1 KGHDR and CDR2 SFDVKD. This CDR3 spans 15 amino acids. The CDR3 protein is CATSATSGGKETQYF. In DNA form, the CDR3 reads TGTGCCACCAGTGCGACTAGCGGGGGCAAGGAGACCCAGTACTTC.

CDR3 DNA sequence: TGTGCCAGCAGCTTGAGGGGGAACAATGAGCAGTTCTTC. The encoded protein is CASSLRGNNEQFF. The chain combines TRBV13 with TRBJ2-1; D possibly corresponds to TRBD1 (6 bases). Deletions cut 3 bases from V and 5 bases from J, with 8 bases between. The CDR3 runs to 13 residues. From germline, CDR1 is PRHDT and CDR2 FYEKMQ (reference sequence).

The gene calls are TRBV5-6 and TRBJ1-2; no firm D call. The CDR3 has 13 residues. The V gene lost 3 bases and the J gene lost 5 bases, with 11 bases spanning the gap. Germline-derived CDR1 and CDR2 are SGHDT and YYEEEE. The DNA of the CDR3 is TGTGCCAGCAGCTCCCAAGGTCGGTATGGCTACACCTTC. Protein product: CASSSQGRYGYTF.

The V gene is TRBV7-2, the J gene TRBJ2-3; no firm D call. Trimming took 3 bases from V and 1 from J, leaving 11 bases between them. Germline CDR1 reads SGHTA; CDR2 reads FQGNSA. The CDR3 is made up of 15 amino acids. CDR3 nucleotides: TGTGCCAGCAGCTTGCACATGCCCGGCACAGATACGCAGTATTTT. Encoded protein: CASSLHMPGTDTQYF.